The present TCR beta chain was sequenced within a study of T-cell reconstitution after alpha-beta-depleted transplantation in children. During its preparation, the TCRbeta library received unique molecular identifiers. TCRdb fed the PCR reads into MiXCR, producing one record per CDR3 protein. The sample includes more than 250,000 distinct CDR3 sequences, 9.9% seen only once; the top ten take roughly a tenth. The CDR3 totals 14 residues. V lost 6 bases to trimming and J lost 2 bases, with 15 bases between them. The germline gives CDR1 SQVTM, CDR2 ANQGSEA. This clonotype was picked up a small number of times.

The sequenced sample was PBMCs from the stem cell graft donor, obtained from the stem cell graft. This rearrangement joins TRBV29-1 to TRBJ2-3; a weak D match, TRBD2 (6 bases). This receptor was taken from a human donor who donated a stem cell graft to a child with SCID. The CDR3 nucleotides are TGCAGCGTGGGGACTCCTCAATCCACAGATACGCAGTATTTT. Residues: CSVGTPQSTDTQYF.